This TCR beta chain was identified in a study of blood T cell repertoires in COVID-19. The wider study: The samples span acute and convalescent COVID-19 from the United States, Italy and Spain. Sources were T cells, B-cell-depleted T cells, or PBMCs; the material itself was cDNA or gDNA.

Trimming stripped 3 bases from V and 1 base from J, with 7 bases between. The V gene's germline CDR1 is SEHNR and CDR2 FQNEAQ (reference sequence). The CDR3 has 14 amino acids. This clone was observed a handful of times. In the authors' methods: Amplification with reference gene primers provided the estimates of nucleated cell counts. Only in-frame clones appear in the TCRdb table, and some are missing; sequencing was by immunoSEQ multiplex PCR. That table gives V, J and clone size, and the DNA gave D and trimming. Altogether some 140,000 clones are present, roughly 76% being singletons, with the ten largest covering around 13%.

Sequencing used peripheral blood. The V and J genes are TRBV7-9 and TRBJ1-5, with D unresolved. This TCR came from a man older than 75 with acute or convalescent COVID-19. The CDR3 DNA reads as TGTGCCAGCAGCTTGAGGGAAAGCAATCAGCCCCAGCATTTT. Residues: CASSLRESNQPQHF.